Given below is one T cell receptor beta chain in context. The time point is: persistent/refractory GD, antithyroid drugs over 5 years with positive TRAb. RNA from PBMCs was the source of the TCR library. V was pared by 6 bases and J by 4 bases, with 16 bases between. CDR1 and CDR2 from the germline V gene are SNHLY and FYNNEI. The CDR3 runs to 14 residues. This record belongs to a study of regulatory T cells in long-lasting Graves disease. Through Arm-PCR of CDR3 regions and iRepertoire HTBI primers, TCR beta libraries were built. One entry per CDR3 protein, called by TCRdb with MiXCR from the multiplex PCR reads. The sample comprises a few hundred thousand distinct CDR3 sequences, 23% of which are singletons, and about a quarter rests with the top ten.

The V call is TRBV2, the J call TRBJ2-7; D is unclear. Sample: peripheral blood mononuclear cells (PBMCs), taken when the disease was refractory, from a patient treated with antithyroid drugs. The receptor was derived from a female donor with Graves disease. DNA of the CDR3: TGTGCCAGCAGGCCATTCAAAGGGATGTACGAGCAGTACTTC. Translated: CASRPFKGMYEQYF.